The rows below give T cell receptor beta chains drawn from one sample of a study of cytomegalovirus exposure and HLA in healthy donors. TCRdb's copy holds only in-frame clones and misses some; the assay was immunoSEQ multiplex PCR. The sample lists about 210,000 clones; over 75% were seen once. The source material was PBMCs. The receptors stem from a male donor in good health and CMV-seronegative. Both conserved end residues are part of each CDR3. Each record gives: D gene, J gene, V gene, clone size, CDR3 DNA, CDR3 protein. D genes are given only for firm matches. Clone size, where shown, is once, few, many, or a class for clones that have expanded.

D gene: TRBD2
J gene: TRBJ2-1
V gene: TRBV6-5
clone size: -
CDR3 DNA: TGTGCCAGCAGTACTGGACTAGCCATCTACAATGAGCAGTTCTTC
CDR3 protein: CASSTGLAIYNEQFF

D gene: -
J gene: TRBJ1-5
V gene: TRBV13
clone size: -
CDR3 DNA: TGTGCCAGCAGCTTGGGCACCATCAATCAGCCCCAGCATTTT
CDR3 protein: CASSLGTINQPQHF

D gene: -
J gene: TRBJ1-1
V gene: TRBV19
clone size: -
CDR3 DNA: TGTGCTTCAACAAAGGAAGGAGCGAACACTGAAGCTTTCTTT
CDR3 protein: CASTKEGANTEAFF

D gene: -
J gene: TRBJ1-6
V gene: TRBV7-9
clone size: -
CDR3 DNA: TGTGCCAGCAGCTTAGTGAGCGGTTCACCCCTCCACTTT
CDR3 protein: CASSLVSGSPLHF

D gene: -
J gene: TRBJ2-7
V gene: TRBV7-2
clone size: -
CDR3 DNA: TGTGCCAGCAGCTTAGGGGCGGGGCTCTCCTACGAGCAGTACTTC
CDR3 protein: CASSLGAGLSYEQYF

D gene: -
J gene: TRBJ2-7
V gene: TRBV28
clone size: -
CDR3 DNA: TGTGCCAGCAGTCTTCTAAGCTACGAGCAGTACTTC
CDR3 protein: CASSLLSYEQYF

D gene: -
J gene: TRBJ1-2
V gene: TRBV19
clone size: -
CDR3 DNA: TGTGCCAGTAGTATGGAGGGCCGGCGGGGCTACACCTTC
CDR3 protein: CASSMEGRRGYTF

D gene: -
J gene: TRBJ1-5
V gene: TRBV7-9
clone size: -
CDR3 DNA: TGTTCCAGCACCGGGAGTAACAATCAGCCCCAGCATTTT
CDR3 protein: CSSTGSNNQPQHF

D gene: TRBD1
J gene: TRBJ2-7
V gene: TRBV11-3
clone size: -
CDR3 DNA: TGTGCCAGCAGCTTAGGAGGACAGGGCTACGAGCAGTACTTC
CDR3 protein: CASSLGGQGYEQYF

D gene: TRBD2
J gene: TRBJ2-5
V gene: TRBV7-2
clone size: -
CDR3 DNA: TGTGCCAGCAGCACCGGGCCCCTGACTAGCGGGCGGGCGGGCACCCAGTACTTC
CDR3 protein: CASSTGPLTSGRAGTQYF

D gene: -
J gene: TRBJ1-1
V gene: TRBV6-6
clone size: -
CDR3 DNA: TGTGCCAGCACCCCCTCGGTTGAAGCTTTCTTT
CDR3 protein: CASTPSVEAFF

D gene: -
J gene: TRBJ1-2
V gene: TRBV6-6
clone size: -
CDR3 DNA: TGTGCCAGCTCTCGGGGGGACAACTATGGCTACACCTTC
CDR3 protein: CASSRGDNYGYTF

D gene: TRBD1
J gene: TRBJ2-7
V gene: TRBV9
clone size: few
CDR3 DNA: TGTGCCAGCAGCGTTTCACCCTCCGTCGGGACAGTTTACGAGCAGTACTTC
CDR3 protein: CASSVSPSVGTVYEQYF

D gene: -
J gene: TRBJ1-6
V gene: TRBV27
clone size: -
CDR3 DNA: TGTGCCAGCAACCCTTACGGAGGGCTGGGTTCACCCCTCCACTTT
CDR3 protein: CASNPYGGLGSPLHF

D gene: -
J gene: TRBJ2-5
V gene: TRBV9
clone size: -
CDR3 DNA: TGTGCCAGCAGCGCCGCGTACCAAGAGACCCAGTACTTC
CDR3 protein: CASSAAYQETQYF

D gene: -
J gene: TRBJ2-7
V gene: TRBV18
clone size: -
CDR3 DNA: TGTGCCAGCTCACCAAGACGGGAGCGGGCCTACGAGCAGTACTTC
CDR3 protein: CASSPRRERAYEQYF

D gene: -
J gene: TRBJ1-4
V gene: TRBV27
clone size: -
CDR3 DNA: TGTGCCAGCTGTCGGGGGTGGAGGGCGACTAATGAAAAACTGTTTTTT
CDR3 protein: CASCRGWRATNEKLFF

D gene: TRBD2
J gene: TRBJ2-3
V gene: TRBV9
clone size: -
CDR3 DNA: TGTGCCAGCAGCGCTAGACTAGCGGGAGTGCAAGATACGCAGTATTTT
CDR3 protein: CASSARLAGVQDTQYF

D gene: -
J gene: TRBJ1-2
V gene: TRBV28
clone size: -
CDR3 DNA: TGTGCCAGCAGTTTGTTCATCGCGGGTGGCTACACCTTC
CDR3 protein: CASSLFIAGGYTF

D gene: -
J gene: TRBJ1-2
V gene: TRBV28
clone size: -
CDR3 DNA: TGTGCCAGCATCACTGCCTCCGGGGTAAACTATGGCTACACCTTC
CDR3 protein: CASITASGVNYGYTF

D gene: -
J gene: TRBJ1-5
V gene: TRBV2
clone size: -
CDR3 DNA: TGTGCCAGCAGGGACAGAAGCAATCAGCCCCAGCATTTT
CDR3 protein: CASRDRSNQPQHF

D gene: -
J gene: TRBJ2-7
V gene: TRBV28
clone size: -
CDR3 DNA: TGTGCCAGCAGTTTATTCGGGGAGTGGGCCTACGAGCAGTACTTC
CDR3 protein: CASSLFGEWAYEQYF

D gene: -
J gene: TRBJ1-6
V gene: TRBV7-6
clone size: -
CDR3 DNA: TGTGCCAGCAGCTTAGGCGGGGATTCACCCCTCCACTTT
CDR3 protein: CASSLGGDSPLHF

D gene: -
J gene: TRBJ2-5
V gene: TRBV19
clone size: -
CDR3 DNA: TGTGCCAGTAGTAATGGCAGGGGCCAAGAGACCCAGTACTTC
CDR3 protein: CASSNGRGQETQYF

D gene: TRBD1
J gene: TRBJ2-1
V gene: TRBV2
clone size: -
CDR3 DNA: TGTGCCAGCAGAAACGACAGGGACAATGAGCAGTTCTTC
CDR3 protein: CASRNDRDNEQFF

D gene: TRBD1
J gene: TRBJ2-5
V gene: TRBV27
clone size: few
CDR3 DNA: TGTGCCAGTACTGGTGGGGGACAGCAAGAGACCCAGTACTTC
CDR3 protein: CASTGGGQQETQYF

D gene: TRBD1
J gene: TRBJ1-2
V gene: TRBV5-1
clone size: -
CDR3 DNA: TGCGCCAGCAGCTTGGGAGGGACAGGGACGCAAGACAATGGCTACACCTTC
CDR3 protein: CASSLGGTGTQDNGYTF

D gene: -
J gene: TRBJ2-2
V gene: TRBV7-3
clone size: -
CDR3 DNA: TGTGCCAGCAGACTTGGCGGGTCCTACACCGGGGAGCTGTTTTTT
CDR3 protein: CASRLGGSYTGELFF

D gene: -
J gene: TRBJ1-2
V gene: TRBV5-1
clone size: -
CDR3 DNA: TGCGCCAGCAGCTTGTTTTCTAACGCGGAACCCTATGGCTACACCTTC
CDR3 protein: CASSLFSNAEPYGYTF

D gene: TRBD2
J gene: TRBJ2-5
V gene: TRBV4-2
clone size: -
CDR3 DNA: TGTGCCAGCAGCCAAGTAGCGGGGGGCGAGGAGACCCAGTACTTC
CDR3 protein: CASSQVAGGEETQYF

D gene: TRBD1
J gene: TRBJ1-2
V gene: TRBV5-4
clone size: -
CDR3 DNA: TGTGCCAGCAGCATGGACAGGGACTATGGCTACACCTTC
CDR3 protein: CASSMDRDYGYTF

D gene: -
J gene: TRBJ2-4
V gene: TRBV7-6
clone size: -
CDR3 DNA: TGTGCCAGCAGCTTAGGGGGACTCCTTACGGGGAACATTCAGTACTTC
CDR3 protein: CASSLGGLLTGNIQYF